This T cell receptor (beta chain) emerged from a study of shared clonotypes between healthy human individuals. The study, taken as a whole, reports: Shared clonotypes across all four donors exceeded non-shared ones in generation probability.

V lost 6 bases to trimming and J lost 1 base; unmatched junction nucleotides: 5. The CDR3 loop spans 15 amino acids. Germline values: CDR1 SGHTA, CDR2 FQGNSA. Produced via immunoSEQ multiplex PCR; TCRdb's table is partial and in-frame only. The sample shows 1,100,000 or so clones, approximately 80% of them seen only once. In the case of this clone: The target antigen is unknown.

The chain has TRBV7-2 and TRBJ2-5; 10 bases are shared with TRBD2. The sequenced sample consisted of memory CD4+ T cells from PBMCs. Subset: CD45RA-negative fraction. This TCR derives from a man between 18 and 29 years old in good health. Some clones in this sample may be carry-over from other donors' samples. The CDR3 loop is CASRIRTSGQETQYF. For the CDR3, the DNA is TGTGCCAGCAGGATTCGGACTAGCGGCCAAGAGACCCAGTACTTC.